The rows below give T cell receptor beta chains drawn from one sample of a study of blood T cell repertoires in COVID-19. The method was immunoSEQ multiplex PCR; TCRdb's version includes in-frame clones alone and lacks a portion of them. The sample holds roughly 200,000 clones, over 80% seen once. The material sequenced was PBMCs or T cells enriched from blood (not recorded which). These receptors originate from a man aged 18-30 years with acute COVID-19. CDR3s include the opening cysteine and the closing phenylalanine or tryptophan. D genes are given only for firm matches. Clone size is stated in some rows and not others, as once, few, many or a class when expanded.

TRBV12-5	TRBJ1-5	-	-	CASGLVTWGGEAYSNQPQHF	TGTGCTAGTGGTTTGGTGACGTGGGGGGGGGAAGCTTATAGCAATCAGCCCCAGCATTTT
TRBV4-1	TRBJ1-1	-	-	CASSQTQGVVAEAFF	TGCGCCAGCAGCCAGACGCAAGGGGTTGTAGCTGAAGCTTTCTTT
TRBV25-1	TRBJ2-1	TRBD2	few	CASSESVLAEVYNEQFF	TGTGCCAGCAGTGAATCGGTACTAGCGGAGGTTTACAATGAGCAGTTCTTC
TRBV23-1	TRBJ2-7	-	-	CASSPHLQNEQYF	TGCGCCAGCAGTCCCCATCTGCAGAACGAGCAGTACTTC
TRBV28	TRBJ1-5	TRBD1	-	CASSRGDRGFYQPQHF	TGTGCCAGCAGTAGGGGGGACAGGGGATTTTATCAGCCCCAGCATTTT
TRBV7-2	TRBJ1-1	-	-	CASSSGEKGLTEAFF	TGTGCCAGCAGCTCGGGTGAGAAGGGGCTTACTGAAGCTTTCTTT
TRBV30	TRBJ1-1	TRBD1	few	CAWIRGDYTEAFF	TGTGCCTGGATCAGGGGGGACTACACTGAAGCTTTCTTT
TRBV28	TRBJ1-1	TRBD1	-	CASRGDYRGRVLAFF	TGTGCCAGCAGGGGTGACTACAGGGGGCGCGTTTTAGCTTTCTTT
TRBV2	TRBJ2-7	-	-	CASTTWSPEQYF	TGTGCCAGCACAACGTGGAGCCCCGAGCAGTACTTC
TRBV12-3/TRBV12-4	TRBJ2-7	-	-	CASSPFLYEQYF	TGTGCCAGCAGCCCCTTTCTCTACGAGCAGTACTTC
TRBV4-1	TRBJ2-2	-	-	CASSDYGVGELFF	TGCGCCAGCAGCGACTACGGGGTCGGGGAGCTGTTTTTT